The clone carrying this TCR beta chain is categorized as medium-sized. The CDR3 covers 13 residues. Germline-derived CDR1 and CDR2 are MDHEN and SYDVKM. V dropped 6 bases and J dropped 2 bases, with 8 bases sitting between them. These data are taken from a study of CXCR3 chemokines and chemotherapy response in bladder cancer. TCRdb independently ran MiXCR on the PCR reads; one entry per CDR3 protein. Among 2,500 to 3,500 distinct CDR3 sequences listed, over 8.5% were seen once. This receptor was obtained from a human donor with bladder cancer that responded to neoadjuvant chemotherapy. This material was acquired from a patient whose treatment included neoadjuvant chemotherapy. This sequence joins TRBV28 and TRBJ2-1, with unresolved D. The CDR3, as DNA: TGTGCCAGCAGGATCAACCCCTACAATGAGCAGTTCTTC. Translating it yields CASRINPYNEQFF.